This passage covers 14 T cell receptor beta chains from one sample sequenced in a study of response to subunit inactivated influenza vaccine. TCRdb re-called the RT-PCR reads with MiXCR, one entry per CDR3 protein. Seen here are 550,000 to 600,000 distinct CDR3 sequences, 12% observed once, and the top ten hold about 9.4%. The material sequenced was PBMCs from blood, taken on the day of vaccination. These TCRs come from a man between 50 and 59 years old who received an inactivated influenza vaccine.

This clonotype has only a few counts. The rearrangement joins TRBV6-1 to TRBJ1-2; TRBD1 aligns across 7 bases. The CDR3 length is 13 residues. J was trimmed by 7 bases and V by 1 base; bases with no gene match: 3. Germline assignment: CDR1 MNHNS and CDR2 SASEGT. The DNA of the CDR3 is TGTGCCAGCAGTGAAGGACAGGGAAGTGGCTACACCTTC. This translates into CASSEGQGSGYTF.

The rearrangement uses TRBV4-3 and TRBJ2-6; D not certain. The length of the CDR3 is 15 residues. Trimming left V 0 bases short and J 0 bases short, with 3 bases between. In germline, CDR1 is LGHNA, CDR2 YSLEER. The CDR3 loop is CASSQETSGANVLTF. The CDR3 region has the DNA TGCGCCAGCAGCCAAGAAACCTCTGGGGCCAACGTCCTGACTTTC.

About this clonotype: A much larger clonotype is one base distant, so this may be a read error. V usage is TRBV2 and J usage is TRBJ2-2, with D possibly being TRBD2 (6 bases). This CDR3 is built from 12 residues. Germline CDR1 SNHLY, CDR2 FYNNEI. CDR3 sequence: CASRREDGELYF. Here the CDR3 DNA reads TGTGCCAGCAGAAGGGAGGACGGGGAGCTGTATTTT.

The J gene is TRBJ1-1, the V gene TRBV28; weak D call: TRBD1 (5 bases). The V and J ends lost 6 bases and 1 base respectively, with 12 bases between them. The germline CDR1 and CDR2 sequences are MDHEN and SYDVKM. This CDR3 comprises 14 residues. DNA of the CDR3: TGTGCCAGCAGCCCCCAGGGTTGGAACACTGAAGCTTTCTTT. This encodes CASSPQGWNTEAFF.

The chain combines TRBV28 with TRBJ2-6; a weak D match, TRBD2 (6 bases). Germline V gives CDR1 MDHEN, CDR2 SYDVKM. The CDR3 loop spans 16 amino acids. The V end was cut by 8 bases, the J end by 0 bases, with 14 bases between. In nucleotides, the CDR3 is TGTGCCAGCGAGGGACTGACTATCTCTGGGGCCAACGTCCTGACTTTC. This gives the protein CASEGLTISGANVLTF.

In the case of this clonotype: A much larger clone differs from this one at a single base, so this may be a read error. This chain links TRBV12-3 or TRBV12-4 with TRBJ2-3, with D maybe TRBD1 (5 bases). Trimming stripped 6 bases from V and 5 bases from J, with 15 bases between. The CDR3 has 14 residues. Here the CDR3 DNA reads TGTGCCAGCAGCGATATAGGGGCTGAAGATACGCAGTATTTT. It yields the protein CASSDIGAEDTQYF.

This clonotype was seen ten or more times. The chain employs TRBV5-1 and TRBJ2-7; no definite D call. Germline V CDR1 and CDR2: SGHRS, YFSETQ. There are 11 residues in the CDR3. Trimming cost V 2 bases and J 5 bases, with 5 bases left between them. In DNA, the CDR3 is TGCGCCAGCAGCTTTGGTCACGAGCAGTACTTC. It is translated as CASSFGHEQYF.

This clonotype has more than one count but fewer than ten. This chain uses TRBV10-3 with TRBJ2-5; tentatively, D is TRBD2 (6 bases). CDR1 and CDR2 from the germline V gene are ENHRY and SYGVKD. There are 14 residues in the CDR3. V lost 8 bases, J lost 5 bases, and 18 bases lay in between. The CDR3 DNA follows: TGTGCCATCCGGGACTCCGGGCCCGGGGAGACCCAGTACTTC. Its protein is CAIRDSGPGETQYF.

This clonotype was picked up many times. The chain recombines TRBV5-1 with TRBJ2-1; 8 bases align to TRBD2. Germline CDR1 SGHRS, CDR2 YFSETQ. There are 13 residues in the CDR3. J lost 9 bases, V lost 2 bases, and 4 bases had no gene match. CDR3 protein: CASSFIAGREQFF. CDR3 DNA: TGCGCCAGCAGCTTCATAGCGGGACGTGAGCAGTTCTTC.

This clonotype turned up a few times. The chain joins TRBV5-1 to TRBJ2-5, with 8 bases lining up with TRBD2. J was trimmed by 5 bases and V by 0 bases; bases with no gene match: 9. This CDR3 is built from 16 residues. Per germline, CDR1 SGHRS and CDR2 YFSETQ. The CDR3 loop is CASSLVDGRAGETQYF. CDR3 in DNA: TGCGCCAGCAGCTTGGTTGACGGGAGGGCCGGTGAGACCCAGTACTTC.

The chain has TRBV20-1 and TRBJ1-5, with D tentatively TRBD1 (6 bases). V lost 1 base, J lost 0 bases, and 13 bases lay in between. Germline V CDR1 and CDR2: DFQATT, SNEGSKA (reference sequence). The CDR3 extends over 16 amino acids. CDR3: CSARVWTEYSNQPQHF. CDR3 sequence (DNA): TGCAGTGCTAGAGTTTGGACAGAGTATAGCAATCAGCCCCAGCATTTT.

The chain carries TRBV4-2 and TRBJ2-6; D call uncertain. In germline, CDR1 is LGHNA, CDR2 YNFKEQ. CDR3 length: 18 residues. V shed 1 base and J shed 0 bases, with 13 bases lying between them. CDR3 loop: CASSQGSSRNSGANVLTF. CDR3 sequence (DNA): TGTGCCAGCAGCCAAGGTAGTTCCCGGAACTCTGGGGCCAACGTCCTGACTTTC.

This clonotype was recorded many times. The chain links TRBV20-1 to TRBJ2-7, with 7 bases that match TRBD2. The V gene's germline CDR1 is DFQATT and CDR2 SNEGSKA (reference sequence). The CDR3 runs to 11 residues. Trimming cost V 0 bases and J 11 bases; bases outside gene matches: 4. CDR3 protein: CSARDWLAEYF. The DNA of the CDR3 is TGCAGTGCTAGAGATTGGCTAGCGGAGTACTTC.

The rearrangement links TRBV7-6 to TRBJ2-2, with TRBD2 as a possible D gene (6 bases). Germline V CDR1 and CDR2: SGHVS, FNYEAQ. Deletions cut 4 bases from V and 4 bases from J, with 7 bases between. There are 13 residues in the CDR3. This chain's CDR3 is CASSSGLTGELFF. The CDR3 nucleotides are TGTGCCAGCAGCTCGGGACTCACCGGGGAGCTGTTTTTT.